This TCR beta chain was sequenced in a study of blood T cells in healthy people across ages. PCR was performed a second time for about 6 to 11 cycles using a sample-barcoded 5' primer and a J-beta primer mix. TCRdb re-derived calls from the 5' RACE reads in MiXCR, one entry per CDR3 protein. The repertoire consists of 780,000 or so distinct CDR3 sequences, with about 61% occurring once and the leading ten covering 20% to 30%. This clonotype was observed many times. Its specificity is not known. Findings and limits, study-wide: Diversity of TCR beta per million T cells declined in a roughly linear way with age.

This CDR3 has 15 amino acids. CDR1 SQVTM and CDR2 ANQGSEA come from the germline V gene. With V trimmed by 8 bases and J by 3 bases, 10 bases remained unmatched. This chain links TRBV29-1 with TRBJ2-6, with 7 bases matching TRBD1. The sample comprised blood. The TCR was taken from a man aged 35 to 55 in good health. CDR3 in amino acids: CSPFDRVVGANVLTF. CDR3 sequence (DNA): TGCAGCCCATTCGACAGGGTGGTTGGGGCCAACGTCCTGACTTTC.